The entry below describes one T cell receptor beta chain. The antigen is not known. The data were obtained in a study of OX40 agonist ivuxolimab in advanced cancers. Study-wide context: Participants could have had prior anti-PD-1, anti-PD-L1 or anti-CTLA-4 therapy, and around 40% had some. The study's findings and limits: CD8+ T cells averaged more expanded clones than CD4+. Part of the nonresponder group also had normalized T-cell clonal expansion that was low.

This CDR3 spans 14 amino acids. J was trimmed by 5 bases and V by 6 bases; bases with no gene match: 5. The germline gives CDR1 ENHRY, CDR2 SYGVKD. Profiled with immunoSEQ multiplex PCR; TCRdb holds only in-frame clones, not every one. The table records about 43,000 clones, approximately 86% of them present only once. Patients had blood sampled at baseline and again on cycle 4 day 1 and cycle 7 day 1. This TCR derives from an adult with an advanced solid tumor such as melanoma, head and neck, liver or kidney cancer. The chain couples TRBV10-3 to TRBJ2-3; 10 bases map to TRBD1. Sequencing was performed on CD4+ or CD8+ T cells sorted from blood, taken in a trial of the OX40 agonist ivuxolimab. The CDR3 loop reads CAIRSTGGEDTQYF. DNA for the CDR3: TGTGCCATCAGGTCGACAGGGGGCGAAGATACGCAGTATTTT.